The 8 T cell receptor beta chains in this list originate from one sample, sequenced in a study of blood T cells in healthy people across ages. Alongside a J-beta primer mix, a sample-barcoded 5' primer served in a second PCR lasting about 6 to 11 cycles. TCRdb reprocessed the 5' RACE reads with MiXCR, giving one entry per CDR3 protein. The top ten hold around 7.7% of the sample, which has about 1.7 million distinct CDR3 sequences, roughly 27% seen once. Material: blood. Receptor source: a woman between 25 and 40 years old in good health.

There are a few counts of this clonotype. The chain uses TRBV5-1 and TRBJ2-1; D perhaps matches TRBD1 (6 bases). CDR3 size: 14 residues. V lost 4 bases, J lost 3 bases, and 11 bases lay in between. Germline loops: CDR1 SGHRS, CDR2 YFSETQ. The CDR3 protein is CASSGGQIYNEQFF. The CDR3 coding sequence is TGCGCCAGCAGCGGAGGACAGATCTACAATGAGCAGTTCTTC.

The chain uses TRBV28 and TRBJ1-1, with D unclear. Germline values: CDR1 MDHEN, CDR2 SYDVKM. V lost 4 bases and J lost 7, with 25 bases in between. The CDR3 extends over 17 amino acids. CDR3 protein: CASSSSGLSKGRYEAFF. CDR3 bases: TGTGCCAGCAGTTCCTCAGGACTCTCAAAGGGCCGGTATGAAGCTTTCTTT. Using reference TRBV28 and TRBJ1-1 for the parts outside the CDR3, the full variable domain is DVKVTQSSRYLVKRTGEKVFLECVQDMDHENMFWYRQDPGLGLRLIYFSYDVKMKEKGDIPEGYSVSREKKERFSLILESASTNQTSMYLCASSSSGLSKGRYEAFFGQGTRLTVV.

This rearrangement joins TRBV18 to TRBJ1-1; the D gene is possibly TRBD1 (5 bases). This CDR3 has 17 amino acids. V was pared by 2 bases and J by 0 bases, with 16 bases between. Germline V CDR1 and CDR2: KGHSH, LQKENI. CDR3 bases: TGTGCCAGCTCACCAAGGGCGGCGAAGGGGATGAACACTGAAGCTTTCTTT. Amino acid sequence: CASSPRAAKGMNTEAFF.

CDR3 DNA: TGTGCCCAAACCGGGGCTTTCTATGGCTACACCTTC. Translation gives CAQTGAFYGYTF. The V call is TRBV30, the J call TRBJ1-2; D perhaps matches TRBD1 (5 bases). Germline-derived CDR1 and CDR2 are GTSNPN and SVGIG (reference sequence). The V and J ends lost 8 bases and 4 bases respectively, with 14 bases between them. CDR3 length: 12 amino acids.

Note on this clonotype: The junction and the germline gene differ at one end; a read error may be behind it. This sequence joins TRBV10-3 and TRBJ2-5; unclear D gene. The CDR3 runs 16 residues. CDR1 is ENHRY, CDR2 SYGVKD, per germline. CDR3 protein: CAISESTLVRQEAQYF. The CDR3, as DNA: TGTGCCATCAGTGAGTCGACTCTAGTCAGACAAGAGGCCCAGTACTTC.

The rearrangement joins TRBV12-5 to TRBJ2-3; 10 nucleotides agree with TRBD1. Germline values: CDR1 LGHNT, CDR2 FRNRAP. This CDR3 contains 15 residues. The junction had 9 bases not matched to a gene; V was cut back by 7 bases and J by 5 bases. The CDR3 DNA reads TGTGCTAGTGCCCCACTGACAGGGGGCAGAGATACGCAGTATTTT. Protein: CASAPLTGGRDTQYF.

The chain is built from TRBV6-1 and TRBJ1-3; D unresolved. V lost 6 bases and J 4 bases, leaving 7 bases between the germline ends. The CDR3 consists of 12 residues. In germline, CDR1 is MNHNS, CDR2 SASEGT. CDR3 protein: CASRDVGNTIYF. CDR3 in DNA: TGTGCCAGCAGGGACGTCGGAAACACCATATATTTT.

Here the CDR3 DNA reads TGTGCCAGCAGCACCCCTGGGATCCAAGAGACCCAGTACTTC. Protein: CASSTPGIQETQYF. The chain links TRBV9 to TRBJ2-5; unclear D gene. The CDR3 totals 14 residues. With 4 bases removed from V and 1 base from J, the gap between germline ends came to 11 bases. Per germline, CDR1 SGDLS and CDR2 YYNGEE. The whole variable domain, filled in from reference TRBV9 and TRBJ2-5, reads DSGVTQTPKHLITATGQRVTLRCSPRSGDLSVYWYQQSLDQGLQFLIQYYNGEERAKGNILERFSAQQFPDLHSELNLSSLELGDSALYFCASSTPGIQETQYFGPGTRLLVL.